This T cell receptor beta chain derives from a study of T cell responses to AZD1222 COVID-19 vaccine. Regarding the study as a whole: Spike regions recognized by vaccine-associated CD4 TCRs spanned the protein, led by 160-218 and 743-854.

TCRdb keeps only in-frame clones here, not all; method: immunoSEQ multiplex PCR. The table has some 170,000 clones, 94% seen once; the top ten hold under 6%. Note on this clone: The target antigen is unknown.

This CDR3 is built from 17 residues. Germline CDR1 reads LNHDA; CDR2 reads SQIVND (reference sequence). V was pared by 1 base and J by 2 bases, with 15 bases between. This TCR came from an adult who received the AZD1222 COVID-19 vaccine. The specimen comprised peripheral blood, sampled 28 days after the second AZD1222 dose. The rearrangement joins TRBV19 to TRBJ1-5; D perhaps matches TRBD1 (5 bases). CDR3 region: CASSIGVWGKGNQPQHF. In DNA form, the CDR3 reads TGTGCCAGTAGTATAGGGGTTTGGGGGAAGGGCAATCAGCCCCAGCATTTT. The full variable domain, completed using reference TRBV19 and TRBJ1-5, is DGGITQSPKYLFRKEGQNVTLSCEQNLNHDAMYWYRQDPGQGLRLIYYSQIVNDFQKGDIAEGYSVSREKKESFPLTVTSAQKNPTAFYLCASSIGVWGKGNQPQHFGDGTRLSIL.